The 16 T cell receptor beta chains below all came from one sample that was sequenced in a study of T cell responses to AZD1222 COVID-19 vaccine (dated by TCRdb to the early 2020s). The sample's time point label, decoded: baseline before first vaccination. Library construction relied on the immunoSEQ multiplex PCR assay. Sourced from immuneACCESS, this table was stored by TCRdb with only in-frame sequences that have V and J called. A share of the clones is absent; for the studies checked, an unresolved V gene accounts for under half, and the remainder has no known explanation. Counted in this sample were some 130,000 clones; around nine tenths of them appeared once. 8.4% of the sample goes to the ten largest clones. Sequences were derived from peripheral blood, sampled on day 0 of AZD1222 vaccination. The receptors were sampled from an adult in good health.

Here the CDR3 reads CASSPRPERGFYGYTF. The CDR3, as DNA: TGTGCCAGCTCACCAAGACCGGAAAGGGGGTTCTATGGCTACACCTTC. The V gene is TRBV18, the J gene TRBJ1-2, with D tentatively TRBD1 (6 bases). The V end was cut by 2 bases, the J end by 4 bases, with 17 bases between. Germline CDR1 and CDR2: KGHSH and LQKENI. The CDR3 totals 16 residues. The full variable domain, completed using reference TRBV18 and TRBJ1-2, is NAGVMQNPRHLVRRRGQEARLRCSPMKGHSHVYWYRQLPEEGLKFMVYLQKENIIDESGMPKERFSAEFPKEGPSILRIQQVVRGDSAAYFCASSPRPERGFYGYTFGSGTRLTVV.

This sequence joins TRBV10-3 and TRBJ2-7; D remains ambiguous. The germline gives CDR1 ENHRY, CDR2 SYGVKD. V lost 0 bases, J lost 7 bases, and 10 bases lay in between. The CDR3 runs to 13 residues. CDR3 sequence reads: CAISESYSPEQYF. CDR3 nucleotide sequence: TGTGCCATCAGTGAGTCCTACTCCCCAGAGCAGTACTTC.

This clone was found a few times. V usage is TRBV2 and J usage is TRBJ1-2; unclear D gene. Trimming took 6 bases from V and 2 from J, leaving 10 bases between them. CDR1 and CDR2 from the germline V gene are SNHLY and FYNNEI. This CDR3 contains 13 residues. The CDR3 is CASRFSGNYGYTF. The CDR3 DNA reads TGTGCCAGCAGATTCTCTGGGAACTATGGCTACACCTTC.

The V gene is TRBV9, the J gene TRBJ2-3; 9 bases match TRBD2. J lost 0 bases, V lost 3 bases, and 8 bases had no gene match. The CDR3 has 17 residues. Germline V gene sequence: CDR1 SGDLS, CDR2 YYNGEE. The CDR3 sequence: CASSGDLAGGSTDTQYF. The CDR3 nucleotides read TGTGCCAGCAGCGGAGACCTGGCGGGAGGGAGCACAGATACGCAGTATTTT.

The chain employs TRBV30 and TRBJ1-1; 7 nucleotides match TRBD1. The CDR3 spans 17 residues. J lost 11 bases, V lost 1 base, and 22 bases had no gene match. CDR1 and CDR2 (germline): GTSNPN, SVGIG (reference sequence). CDR3 coding DNA: TGTGCCTGGAGTGGTGGTAGGGACAGCAAGAATAAGGCGGCGGCTTTCTTT. Amino acid sequence: CAWSGGRDSKNKAAAFF.

V is TRBV27 and J is TRBJ2-3; the D gene is possibly TRBD2 (6 bases). The CDR3 sequence is 14 residues long. V dropped 4 bases and J dropped 4 bases, with 12 bases sitting between them. Looked up from germline, CDR1 is MNHEY and CDR2 is SMNVEV (reference sequence). CDR3 region: CASSSTSSADTQYF. CDR3 sequence (DNA): TGTGCCAGCAGTTCTACTAGCTCGGCAGATACGCAGTATTTT.

The chain employs TRBV7-9 and TRBJ2-1; TRBD1 agrees at 9 bases. V was pared by 5 bases and J by 10 bases, with 6 bases of the junction left unmatched. The CDR3 is 13 residues long. In germline, CDR1 is SEHNR, CDR2 FQNEAQ (reference sequence). The CDR3 loop reads CASSARDRDEQFF. The CDR3 DNA reads as TGTGCCAGCAGCGCCCGGGACAGGGACGAGCAGTTCTTC.

V gene TRBV4-1 combines with J gene TRBJ2-2; D unresolved. This CDR3 region has 12 residues. Germline CDR1 and CDR2: MGHRA and YSYEKL. Trimming left V 4 bases short and J 6 bases short, with 6 bases between. The DNA of the CDR3 is TGCGCCAGCAGCCCTACGGCCGGGGAGCTGTTTTTT. Translation gives CASSPTAGELFF.

This chain uses TRBV18 with TRBJ1-2, with TRBD1 matching 9 bases. The V and J ends lost 4 bases and 0 bases, in that order; junction bases with no gene match: 12. The length of the CDR3 is 18 residues. Per the germline V gene, CDR1 is KGHSH and CDR2 is LQKENI. CDR3 amino acids: CASSQQGQGRYPNYGYTF. DNA for the CDR3: TGTGCCAGCTCACAACAAGGACAGGGGCGCTACCCTAACTATGGCTACACCTTC.

The gene calls are TRBV27 and TRBJ2-5; 9 bases match TRBD1. Germline CDR1 reads MNHEY; CDR2 reads SMNVEV (reference sequence). The CDR3 runs 15 residues. V lost 7 bases to trimming and J lost 3 bases; unmatched junction nucleotides: 9. CDR3 nucleotides: TGTGCCAGCAAGCTCTTCCGGGACAGGGAAGAGACCCAGTACTTC. Residues: CASKLFRDREETQYF.

The chain's CDR3 is CASSFVPSGNEQFF. Written as DNA, the CDR3 is TGTGCCAGCAGCTTCGTACCTAGCGGGAATGAGCAGTTCTTC. V is TRBV7-9 and J is TRBJ2-1; 8 positions match TRBD2. V shed 3 bases, J shed 7 bases, and the junction held 5 bases outside the gene matches. The V gene's germline CDR1 is SEHNR and CDR2 FQNEAQ (reference sequence). There are 14 residues in the CDR3.

V is TRBV5-5 and J is TRBJ1-3, with 8 bases fitting TRBD1. The germline CDR1 and CDR2 sequences are SGHKS and YYEKEE (reference sequence). J was trimmed by 3 bases and V by 4 bases; bases with no gene match: 9. The CDR3 contains 16 residues. DNA for the CDR3: TGTGCCAGCAGCCATGCAGGGGGCGCGGGTGGAAACACCATATATTTT. Translation gives CASSHAGGAGGNTIYF.

The rearrangement links TRBV2 to TRBJ2-5; the D is unclear. CDR3 length equals 13 residues. The germline V gene encodes CDR1 SNHLY and CDR2 FYNNEI. Deletions cut 6 bases from V and 1 base from J, with 9 bases between. This CDR3 is CASSGRLQETQYF. The CDR3 nucleotides are TGTGCCAGCAGCGGACGGCTCCAAGAGACCCAGTACTTC.

A single count supports this clone. The genes are TRBV2 and TRBJ1-3; D is ambiguous. Trimming pared 6 bases from V and 0 bases from J, leaving 3 bases between. The CDR3 is made up of 12 amino acids. Germline V gene data show CDR1 as SNHLY and CDR2 as FYNNEI. This CDR3 reads CASRSSGNTIYF. CDR3 in DNA: TGTGCCAGCAGGAGCTCTGGAAACACCATATATTTT.

As for this clone: The junction departs from the called germline gene at one end, perhaps through a read error. The J gene is TRBJ1-1, the V gene TRBV12-3 or TRBV12-4; D not resolved. This CDR3 has 12 residues. The CDR3 loop reads CASSLGPAEAFF. CDR3 in DNA: TGTGCCAGCAGCTTAGGACCTGCTGAAGCTTTCTTT.

The rearrangement uses TRBV4-2 and TRBJ2-1; 8 bases map to TRBD2. The trim removed 6 bases at V and 2 bases at J, leaving 9 bases unmatched. This CDR3 has 16 residues. Germline CDR1 and CDR2: LGHNA and YNFKEQ. The CDR3 here is CASSRGGDATYNEQFF. The CDR3 DNA reads TGTGCCAGCAGTCGGGGGGGTGATGCCACCTACAATGAGCAGTTCTTC.